This is a list of T cell receptor beta chains from one sample in a study of Ad26.COV2.S vaccination and SARS-CoV-2 variants. Profiling relied on immunoSEQ multiplex PCR, and the TCRdb table lists in-frame clones only, not all of them. The sample holds 350,000 to 400,000 clones, 70% to 90% seen once. This sample comprised peripheral blood, obtained in a trial of Ad26.COV2.S vaccine versus placebo. The receptors originated from a person between 18 and 65 years old who received the Ad26.COV2.S COVID-19 vaccine or a placebo. Both conserved end residues are part of each CDR3. D genes are given only for firm matches. Only some rows state a clone size, as once, few, many or a class for expanded clones.

clone_size	v_call	j_call	d_call	cdr3_aa	cdr3_nt
.	TRBV7-8	TRBJ1-2	.	CASSSGTYGYTF	TGTGCCAGCAGCTCAGGGACCTATGGCTACACCTTC
.	TRBV7-2	TRBJ2-2	.	CASSPYTGELFF	TGTGCCAGCAGCCCATACACCGGGGAGCTGTTTTTT
.	TRBV18	TRBJ1-3	.	CATQLGGTGNTIYF	TGTGCCACCCAGCTGGGAGGTACTGGAAACACCATATATTTT
.	TRBV27	TRBJ1-2	.	CASSSDRANYGYTF	TGTGCCAGCAGTTCGGACAGAGCTAACTATGGCTACACCTTC
.	TRBV14	TRBJ2-1	.	CASSQEKSLGRPEQFF	TGTGCCAGCAGCCAAGAAAAAAGTCTCGGGCGGCCTGAGCAGTTCTTC
once	TRBV19	TRBJ1-5	.	CASSLAKAGNQPQHF	TGTGCCAGTAGTCTGGCCAAGGCAGGCAATCAGCCCCAGCATTTT
.	TRBV6-5	TRBJ2-3	TRBD1	CASSYSPDRGTQYF	TGTGCCAGCAGTTACTCCCCGGACAGGGGTACGCAGTATTTT
.	TRBV19	TRBJ1-2	.	CASSMGSGGYTF	TGTGCCAGTAGTATGGGATCGGGAGGCTACACCTTC
.	TRBV7-9	TRBJ2-6	.	CASSFRVSGANVLTF	TGTGCCAGCAGCTTCAGGGTTTCTGGGGCCAACGTCCTGACTTTC
.	TRBV7-8	TRBJ2-5	TRBD2	CASSFISGGVQETQYF	TGTGCCAGCAGCTTTATCAGCGGGGGAGTCCAAGAGACCCAGTACTTC
.	TRBV7-9	TRBJ2-1	.	CASSLEGTDYNEQFF	TGTGCCAGCAGCTTAGAAGGGACGGACTACAATGAGCAGTTCTTC
.	TRBV28	TRBJ2-7	.	CASSPSQGLAYEQYF	TGTGCCAGCAGCCCAAGTCAGGGGCTGGCCTACGAGCAGTACTTC
few	TRBV30	TRBJ1-6	.	CAWKNQNSPLHF	TGTGCCTGGAAAAATCAGAATTCACCCCTCCACTTT
.	TRBV2	TRBJ2-2	.	CASLRRSPGPGELFF	TGTGCCAGCCTGAGACGGTCCCCAGGGCCCGGGGAGCTGTTTTTT
.	TRBV6-5	TRBJ1-6	.	CASSYRPPNSPLHF	TGTGCCAGCAGTTATAGGCCTCCCAATTCACCCCTCCACTTT
.	TRBV3-1/TRBV3-2	TRBJ2-7	TRBD1	CASSQDRGTVPYEQYF	TGTGCCAGCAGCCAAGATCGTGGGACAGTCCCCTACGAGCAGTACTTC
.	TRBV5-4	TRBJ2-3	.	CASSNASTDTQYF	TGTGCCAGCAGCAACGCTAGCACAGATACGCAGTATTTT
.	TRBV12-3/TRBV12-4	TRBJ1-5	TRBD1	CASRGQGDQPQHF	TGTGCCAGCAGGGGACAGGGAGATCAGCCCCAGCATTTT
.	TRBV7-6	TRBJ2-1	.	CASRWRAGSYNEQFF	TGTGCCAGCAGGTGGAGGGCTGGATCCTACAATGAGCAGTTCTTC
.	TRBV10-3	TRBJ1-5	.	CAISEGGSSNQHF	TGTGCCATCAGTGAGGGGGGAAGTTCGAATCAGCATTTT
.	TRBV7-8	TRBJ1-1	.	CASSLAGVGAGTEAFF	TGTGCCAGCAGCTTAGCAGGCGTCGGGGCCGGCACTGAAGCTTTCTTT
.	TRBV7-2	TRBJ2-2	.	CASSPTGLNTGELFF	TGTGCCAGCAGCCCCACAGGGTTGAACACCGGGGAGCTGTTTTTT
once	TRBV7-9	TRBJ1-3	TRBD1	CASSGQGSQDTIYF	TGTGCCAGCAGCGGACAGGGTAGTCAAGACACCATATATTTT
.	TRBV18	TRBJ2-7	TRBD1	CASSPQDRVEQYF	TGTGCCAGCTCACCACAGGACAGGGTTGAGCAGTACTTC
.	TRBV4-1	TRBJ2-7	TRBD2	CASSQDWRGGYEQYF	TGCGCCAGCAGCCAAGATTGGCGGGGGGGATACGAGCAGTACTTC
.	TRBV18	TRBJ1-4	.	CASSPRDGTNEKLFF	TGTGCCAGCTCACCTAGGGACGGAACTAATGAAAAACTGTTTTTT
.	TRBV29-1	TRBJ1-5	TRBD1	CSATGQGQPQHF	TGCAGCGCCACCGGACAGGGCCAGCCCCAGCATTTT
.	TRBV10-2	TRBJ2-1	TRBD2	CATTKSSGGAVNEQFF	TGCGCCACCACAAAGTCTAGCGGGGGGGCCGTGAATGAGCAGTTCTTC
.	TRBV5-8	TRBJ2-7	.	CASSLLETSYEQYF	TGTGCCAGCAGCTTGTTGGAAACCTCCTACGAGCAGTACTTC
.	TRBV4-2	TRBJ2-7	.	CASSQDFREQYF	TGTGCCAGCAGCCAAGATTTCCGGGAGCAGTACTTC
once	TRBV7-9	TRBJ2-1	.	CASSLVGREQFF	TGTGCCAGCAGCTTAGTGGGACGGGAGCAGTTCTTC
few	TRBV29-1	TRBJ1-1	.	CSAARQANTEAFF	TGCAGCGCCGCCCGGCAGGCTAACACTGAAGCTTTCTTT
.	TRBV28	TRBJ2-7	.	CASSFQGAHYEQYF	TGTGCCAGCAGTTTTCAGGGTGCCCACTACGAGCAGTACTTC
once	TRBV3-1/TRBV3-2	TRBJ1-5	.	CASSQASLGNQPQHF	TGTGCCAGCAGCCAAGCCAGTTTGGGCAATCAGCCCCAGCATTTT
.	TRBV6-6	TRBJ2-7	.	CASSYPGSYEQYF	TGTGCCAGCAGTTACCCGGGATCTTACGAGCAGTACTTC
.	TRBV6-1	TRBJ2-1	.	CASSEATVLLLNEQFF	TGTGCCAGCAGTGAAGCGACAGTCCTATTATTGAATGAGCAGTTCTTC
.	TRBV14	TRBJ1-2	.	CASSPFTGTNYGYTF	TGTGCCAGCAGCCCTTTTACCGGGACGAACTATGGCTACACCTTC
few	TRBV19	TRBJ2-2	.	CASKHRPNTGELFF	TGTGCCAGTAAACACAGGCCGAACACCGGGGAGCTGTTTTTT
.	TRBV5-1	TRBJ1-2	.	CASSPGYGYTF	TGCGCCAGCAGCCCAGGGTATGGCTACACCTTC
.	TRBV10-1	TRBJ1-1	.	CASSGSLNTEAFF	TGCGCCAGCAGTGGCAGCTTGAACACTGAAGCTTTCTTT
.	TRBV27	TRBJ1-5	TRBD1	CASAGTGDPYSNQPQHF	TGTGCCAGCGCCGGGACAGGGGACCCTTATAGCAATCAGCCCCAGCATTTT
.	TRBV6-6	TRBJ1-5	.	CASDRPNQPQHF	TGTGCCAGCGATCGTCCGAATCAGCCCCAGCATTTT
.	TRBV7-6	TRBJ2-7	.	CASSEGGAGGYEQYF	TGTGCCAGCAGCGAGGGGGGTGCCGGGGGCTACGAGCAGTACTTC
.	TRBV5-1	TRBJ1-3	.	CASSLDSGNTIYF	TGCGCCAGCAGCCTGGACTCTGGAAACACCATATATTTT
.	TRBV9	TRBJ2-2	.	CASSVFSGITGELFF	TGTGCCAGCAGCGTATTCTCAGGAATCACCGGGGAGCTGTTTTTT
.	TRBV5-5	TRBJ1-1	TRBD1	CASSPGTGIGIEAFF	TGTGCCAGCAGCCCCGGGACAGGGATTGGGATTGAAGCTTTCTTT
few	TRBV3-1/TRBV3-2	TRBJ2-1	TRBD1	CASSRDREIAYNEQFF	TGTGCCAGCAGCCGCGACAGGGAGATCGCCTACAATGAGCAGTTCTTC
.	TRBV2	TRBJ2-1	TRBD1	CASSEEQGGNEQFF	TGTGCCAGCAGTGAAGAACAGGGGGGTAATGAGCAGTTCTTC
.	TRBV4-1	TRBJ1-1	.	CASRSQRDTEAFF	TGCGCCAGCAGGTCCCAGAGGGACACTGAAGCTTTCTTT
.	TRBV7-8	TRBJ1-2	TRBD1	CASSMNRGESYGYTF	TGTGCCAGCAGCATGAACAGGGGGGAGAGCTATGGCTACACCTTC
.	TRBV12-3/TRBV12-4	TRBJ1-6	.	CASSFMGSSPLHF	TGTGCCAGCAGTTTTATGGGTAGTTCACCCCTCCACTTT
.	TRBV4-1	TRBJ2-1	.	CASSHPGLLYNEQFF	TGCGCCAGCAGCCACCCGGGACTGCTTTACAATGAGCAGTTCTTC
.	TRBV6-6	TRBJ2-6	.	CASSPEGLYYSGANVLTF	TGTGCCAGCAGTCCCGAGGGACTGTACTACTCTGGGGCCAACGTCCTGACTTTC